The source of this TCR beta chain is a study of T cell repertoires in aging, cancer and after chemotherapy (dated by TCRdb to about 2019). Describing the broader study: Six donor age groups were covered, ranging from 30 or younger up to 70 or older, and each group contained at least three individuals. Healthy donor control TCR repertoires were recorded over several months to years and showed clear clonal overlap across re-sampling. The full dataset contained some 8.7 million TCR reads. To look at immunoaging and at how T cells reconstitute after chemotherapy, the study profiled TCR beta repertoires in peripheral blood from both healthy donors and cancer patients. A cohort of about 220 cancer patients (approximately 91 with hematological and approximately 120 with solid cancers) was assembled, and around 100 healthy donors were included as a reference group.

Study-wide findings and limitations: Median generation probability increased over the chemotherapy interval in both cancer cohorts, suggesting repertoire reconstitution through rebound thymic output. Compared with age-matched healthy donors, untreated patients with either hematological or solid cancers had significantly lower TCR diversity in the blood along with higher clonality. In healthy donors, the drop in TCR diversity with age came mainly from a loss of richness, whereas in cancer patients a loss of evenness also played a part. According to the authors, the repertoire data do not allow conclusions to be drawn about immunological memory after chemotherapy.

Multiplex touch-down PCR with a mixed TRB-A/B primer pool was used to amplify rearranged TRB sequences covering the V, D and J segments. Illumina adapters and sample indices were attached to the amplicons through two consecutive PCR reactions run with Phusion HS II polymerase. Amplicons were gel-purified with the NucleoSpin Gel and PCR Clean-up kit, then checked with Qubit and an Agilent 2100 Bioanalyzer. The libraries were sequenced on an Illumina MiSeq with 600-cycle, single-indexed, paired-end runs. In the original analysis: MiXCR versions 2.12 and 3.0.5 were used to process TRB sequences. Each unique CDR3 nucleotide sequence counted as one clone, and only productive sequences with at least two reads were retained. Repertoire metrics included Shannon diversity, evenness, clonality (one minus evenness), and alpha-parameterized diversity profiles from alpha 0 to 5. The IGoR algorithm was used to calculate generation probabilities of clones in the paired pre- and post-chemotherapy samples. The public reads were reanalyzed by TCRdb: fastp trimming at Q25, MiXCR alignment, in-frame beta chains only. Each entry merges the rows of one CDR3 protein and shows their most common DNA and genes. The V and J calls were not made by the authors but by TCRdb's processing. Counted in this sample were 7,000 to 9,500 distinct CDR3 sequences; 25% to 40% of them appeared once. The ten most abundant clones make up approximately 3.8% of the sample.

Instead of sorted cells or RNA, genomic DNA extracted from peripheral blood served as the source for amplifying TCR beta rearrangements. The germline V gene (reference sequence) supplies CDR1 MNHEY and CDR2 SMNVEV. V lost 8 bases and J lost 5 bases; the stretch between them is 9 bases long. The CDR3 sequence holds 11 residues, the cysteine and phenylalanine included. The entry retains the CDR3 DNA only, 33 bases that are in frame from base 1. Concerning this clonotype: The target of this receptor is not known. There are no base qualities to consult, and no much larger clone falls within one base.

The receptor comes from a human donor in good health. The rearranged chain carries TRBV27 and TRBJ2-5; the D gene is unclear. The material sequenced was blood. CDR3 reads: CASAIRETQYF. The DNA sequence is given as TGTGCCAGCGCTATACGGGAGACCCAGTACTTC.